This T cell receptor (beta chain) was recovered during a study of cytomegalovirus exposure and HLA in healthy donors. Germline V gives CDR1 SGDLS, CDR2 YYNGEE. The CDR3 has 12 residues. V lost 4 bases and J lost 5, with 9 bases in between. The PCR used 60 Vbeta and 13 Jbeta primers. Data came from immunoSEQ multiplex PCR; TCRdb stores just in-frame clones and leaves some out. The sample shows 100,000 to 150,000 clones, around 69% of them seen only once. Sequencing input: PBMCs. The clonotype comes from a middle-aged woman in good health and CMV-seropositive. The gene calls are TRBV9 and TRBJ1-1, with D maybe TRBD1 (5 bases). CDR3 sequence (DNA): TGTGCCAGCAGCATCACAGGAACTGAAGCTTTCTTT. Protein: CASSITGTEAFF.